The following is a T cell receptor (beta chain) sequence with its context. These data come from a study of graft-versus-host responses after intestinal transplantation. Study results and caveats: Some GvH clones were seen earlier in gut or blood, suggesting intestinal origin.

Losses at the gene ends were 7 bases for V and 3 bases for J; bases not matched to a gene: 9. The CDR3 totals 15 residues. Germline V gene sequence: CDR1 MNHNS, CDR2 SASEGT. The study plated approximately 200,000 CFSE-labeled responders with approximately 200,000 irradiated, violet-dye-labeled stimulators. CD3+CD4+ and CD3+CD8+ responders that were proliferating and CFSE-low were sorted post-reaction. Sequenced by immunoSEQ multiplex PCR; TCRdb stores in-frame clones only, minus some. The table has approximately 15,000 clones, less than 40% seen once. The rearrangement links TRBV6-1 to TRBJ1-3, with 7 bases fitting TRBD1. The receptor was isolated from a human patient who received an intestinal transplant. The sample here was alloreactive CD8+ T cells from a mixed lymphocyte reaction culture, taken before intestinal transplant. The subset was: CFSE-low proliferating T cells sorted from approximately 6-day pre-transplant mixed lymphocyte reaction (GvH or HvG direction). The CDR3 coding sequence is TGTGCCAGCAAGGAGACAGGGTCGTTTGGAAACACCATATATTTT. It specifies CASKETGSFGNTIYF.